The TCR beta chain under discussion was sequenced for a study of shared clonotypes between healthy human individuals. Generated by immunoSEQ multiplex PCR, the TCRdb table keeps only in-frame clones and is missing some. This repertoire shows roughly 1,500,000 clones, 95% to 99% found once; its top ten account for 0.4% to 0.55%. CDR3 size: 16 residues. CDR1 MDHEN and CDR2 SYDVKM come from the germline V gene. With V trimmed by 2 bases and J by 7 bases, 10 bases remained unmatched. This receptor was obtained from a man aged 25 to 40 in good health. The V call is TRBV28, the J call TRBJ2-5, with 10 bases fitting TRBD1. The sample was naive CD4+ T cells sorted from blood. The subset was: CD45RA+ positively selected. The CDR3: CASSLVPGTGVGTQYF. Here the CDR3 DNA reads TGTGCCAGCAGTTTAGTTCCCGGGACAGGGGTAGGGACCCAGTACTTC.